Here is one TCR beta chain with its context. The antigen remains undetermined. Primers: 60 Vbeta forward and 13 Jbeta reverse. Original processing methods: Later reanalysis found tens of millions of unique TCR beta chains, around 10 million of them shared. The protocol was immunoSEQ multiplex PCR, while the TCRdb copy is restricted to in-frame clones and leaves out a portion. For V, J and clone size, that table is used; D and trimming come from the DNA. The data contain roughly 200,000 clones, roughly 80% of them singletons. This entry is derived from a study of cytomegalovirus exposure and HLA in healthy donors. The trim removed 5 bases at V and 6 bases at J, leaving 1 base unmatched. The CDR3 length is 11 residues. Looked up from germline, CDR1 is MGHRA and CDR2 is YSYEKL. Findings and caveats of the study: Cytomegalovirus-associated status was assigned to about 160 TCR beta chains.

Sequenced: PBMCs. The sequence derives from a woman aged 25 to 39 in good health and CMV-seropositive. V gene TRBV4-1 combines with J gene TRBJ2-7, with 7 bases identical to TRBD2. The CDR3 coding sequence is TGCGCCAGCAGCTCGGGGGGCGAGCAGTACTTC. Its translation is CASSSGGEQYF.